The 30 T cell receptor beta chains given below trace back to one sample, sequenced in a study of CD8 T cells in ankylosing spondylitis. TCRdb re-analysed the 5' RACE reads in MiXCR, keeping a single row per CDR3 protein. The sample carries hundreds of thousands of distinct CDR3 sequences, roughly 20% recorded once. Material for sequencing was blood, either unsorted or a sorted T cell fraction (not recorded which). The receptors were sampled from a female donor with ankylosing spondylitis or in good health (not recorded which).

The CDR3 loop reads CASSSLRGEQYF. In DNA form, the CDR3 reads TGCGCCAGCAGCTCTTTGCGGGGGGAGCAGTACTTC. The rearrangement links TRBV5-1 to TRBJ2-7; TRBD2 matches 7 bases. The V and J ends lost 3 bases and 7 bases, in that order; junction bases with no gene match: 4. CDR3 length equals 12 residues. CDR1 is SGHRS and CDR2 is YFSETQ in the germline V gene.

The V call is TRBV5-4, the J call TRBJ2-1; TRBD2 matches 9 bases. Germline lookup yields CDR1 SGHNT and CDR2 YYREEE (reference sequence). CDR3 size: 14 residues. V shed 6 bases, J shed 5 bases, and the junction held 6 bases outside the gene matches. The CDR3 region has the DNA TGTGCCAGCACCGAAGCGGGGGGAAACAATGAGCAGTTCTTC. This gives the protein CASTEAGGNNEQFF. The variable domain in full, with the rest retrieved from reference TRBV5-4 and TRBJ2-1, is ETGVTQSPTHLIKTRGQQVTLRCSSQSGHNTVSWYQQALGQGPQFIFQYYREEENGRGNFPPRFSGLQFPNYSSELNVNALELDDSALYLCASTEAGGNNEQFFGPGTRLTVL.

Regarding this clonotype: Germline is not matched at one junction end, which may reflect a read error. V usage is TRBV29-1 and J usage is TRBJ2-3; possibly TRBD2 for D (6 bases). From germline, CDR1 is SQVTM and CDR2 ANQGSEA. This CDR3 region has 16 residues. CDR3 sequence (DNA): TGCGGCGTTGATATGGGGACGGCGGGAATCCACGATACGCAGTATTTT. It specifies CGVDMGTAGIHDTQYF.

J is TRBJ2-1 and V is TRBV12-3 or TRBV12-4; possibly TRBD1 for D (6 bases). Trimming removed 8 bases at V and 4 bases at J, with 18 bases between. This CDR3 contains 15 residues. In nucleotides, the CDR3 is TGTGCCAGCGGCCCAGGGGTAGGGGCTTACAATGAGCAGTTCTTC. Encoded protein: CASGPGVGAYNEQFF.

The chain employs TRBV7-2 and TRBJ1-6; D ambiguous. Germline V gene lookup returns CDR1 SGHTA and CDR2 FQGNSA. The CDR3 covers 13 residues. V gave up 1 base and J gave up 10 bases, with 8 bases separating them. The CDR3 sequence is CASSLEEVSPLHF. CDR3 bases: TGTGCCAGCAGCTTAGAGGAAGTCTCACCCCTCCACTTT.

V gene TRBV6-1 combines with J gene TRBJ2-3; the D gene is possibly TRBD1 (5 bases). V lost 6 bases to trimming and J lost 1 base, with 8 bases between them. Germline V gene sequence: CDR1 MNHNS, CDR2 SASEGT. CDR3 length: 13 residues. In DNA form, the CDR3 reads TGTGCCAGCAGGACCAGGGGCACAGATACGCAGTATTTT. Its protein is CASRTRGTDTQYF.

The chain combines TRBV6-5 with TRBJ2-1; D is undetermined. This CDR3 has 14 residues. Germline values: CDR1 MNHEY, CDR2 SVGAGI. Trimming took 0 bases from V and 6 from J, leaving 9 bases between them. The DNA of the CDR3 is TGTGCCAGCAGTTACTCCCTAGTCACCAATGAGCAGTTCTTC. This translates into CASSYSLVTNEQFF.

This clonotype has a count of ten or more. A junction end diverges from the germline sequence, so it may reflect a read error. The chain couples TRBV28 to TRBJ1-5, with 11 bases fitting TRBD1. Germline V lookup: CDR1 MDHEN, CDR2 SYDVKM. CDR3 size: 14 residues. This CDR3 reads CASSLGQGGQPQHF. Here the CDR3 DNA reads TGCGCCAGCAGCTTGGGACAGGGGGGTCAGCCCCAGCATTTT.

A remark on this clonotype: The junction departs from the called germline gene at one end, perhaps through a read error. This chain joins TRBV20-1 and TRBJ2-3; 10 nucleotides align to TRBD2. From germline, CDR1 is DFQATT and CDR2 SNEGSKA (reference sequence). The CDR3 has 16 residues. The CDR3 nucleotides read TGCTGTGCTGAACTCGGACTAGCGGAAAGCACAGATACGCAGTATTTT. Translating it yields CCAELGLAESTDTQYF.

This clonotype was seen at least ten times. V gene TRBV12-3 or TRBV12-4 combines with J gene TRBJ2-1; 13 nucleotides match TRBD2. The CDR3 has 16 residues. The V gene end was trimmed by 6 bases and the J gene end by 4 bases; junction bases not matched to a gene: 6. This CDR3 reads CASSSTTSGRYNEQFF. The CDR3 DNA reads as TGTGCCAGCAGCTCCACGACTAGCGGGAGGTACAATGAGCAGTTCTTC.

In DNA, the CDR3 is TGTGCCAGCAGCTTAGACAGCGCGGGAGTAGAGACCCAGTACTTC. Protein sequence: CASSLDSAGVETQYF. The rearrangement joins TRBV7-2 to TRBJ2-5, with 7 bases identical to TRBD2. The CDR3 loop spans 15 amino acids. V shed 1 base, J shed 4 bases, and the junction held 6 bases outside the gene matches. Germline CDR1 SGHTA, CDR2 FQGNSA.

This clonotype appeared a single time. The chain uses TRBV10-2 and TRBJ2-1; TRBD2 aligns across 7 bases. Germline CDR1 and CDR2: WSHSY and SAAADI. This CDR3 has 10 amino acids. V lost 11 bases, J lost 10 bases, and 5 bases stayed unmatched. In DNA form, the CDR3 reads TGCGCCGCTTCTAGCGGAGAGCAGTTCTTC. It yields the protein CAASSGEQFF.

A remark on this clonotype: Germline and junction disagree at one end, which may indicate a read error. The chain is built from TRBV29-1 and TRBJ2-3; 8 nucleotides match TRBD1. Looked up from germline, CDR1 is SQVTM and CDR2 is ANQGSEA. This CDR3 contains 13 residues. Written as DNA, the CDR3 is TGCAGCGCTAGAGGACAGGGCTCAGACACGCAGTATTTT. Residues: CSARGQGSDTQYF.

The chain carries TRBV29-1 and TRBJ2-3, with D possibly matching TRBD1 (5 bases). The CDR3 covers 12 residues. CDR1 SQVTM and CDR2 ANQGSEA come from the germline V gene. The CDR3 protein is CSWLRVPDTQYF. CDR3 DNA: TGCAGTTGGCTCAGGGTTCCAGATACGCAGTATTTT.

The chain employs TRBV7-3 and TRBJ2-1; 8 bases are a match to TRBD2. CDR1 is SGHTA, CDR2 FQGTGA, per germline. The CDR3 length is 16 residues. The V and J ends lost 3 bases and 0 bases, in that order; junction bases with no gene match: 4. As DNA, the CDR3 is TGTGCCAGCAGCTTTTACGGGACTAGCTCCTACAATGAGCAGTTCTTC. Protein: CASSFYGTSSYNEQFF.

This clonotype showed up just a few times. The chain couples TRBV20-1 to TRBJ2-2; 9 nucleotides agree with TRBD2. CDR1 and CDR2 (germline): DFQATT, SNEGSKA (reference sequence). V shed 3 bases and J 0 bases; nucleotides not matched to a gene: 2. This CDR3 is built from 15 residues. CDR3 loop: CSASRLAANTGELFF. In DNA, the CDR3 is TGCAGTGCTAGCCGACTAGCGGCGAACACCGGGGAGCTGTTTTTT.

This clonotype was recorded a few times. The V call is TRBV4-3, the J call TRBJ2-1, with TRBD2 matching over 13 bases. Germline CDR1 and CDR2: LGHNA and YSLEER. The CDR3 contains 17 residues. Trimming at V came to 0 bases and at J to 8 bases, leaving 7 bases not matched to a gene. CDR3 nucleotide sequence: TGCGCCAGCAGCCAAGATCGGACTAGCGGGAGCTTACATGAGCAGTTCTTC. Amino acids: CASSQDRTSGSLHEQFF.

The rearrangement links TRBV4-1 to TRBJ2-3, with D unresolved. The CDR3 loop spans 15 amino acids. Germline V gene lookup returns CDR1 MGHRA and CDR2 YSYEKL. Between the trimmed V and J ends, which lost 4 bases and 2 bases, there was a span of 13 bases. The CDR3 loop is CASSPTLTSTDTQYF. CDR3 DNA sequence: TGCGCCAGCAGCCCGACCCTGACTTCCACAGATACGCAGTATTTT.

This clonotype was seen a handful of times. CDR3 region: CASSLIGDSFYEQYF. In DNA, the CDR3 is TGTGCCAGCAGCTTAATCGGGGACTCATTCTACGAGCAGTACTTC. This chain connects TRBV7-2 to TRBJ2-7; a weak D match, TRBD2 (6 bases). Germline V gene data show CDR1 as SGHTA and CDR2 as FQGNSA. V lost 2 bases and J 3 bases, leaving 14 bases between the germline ends. This CDR3 spans 15 amino acids.

This clonotype was counted at least ten times. V is TRBV5-1 and J is TRBJ1-2; 7 bases are shared with TRBD1. V gave up 7 bases and J gave up 8 bases; unmatched junction bases: 11. The germline V gene encodes CDR1 SGHRS and CDR2 YFSETQ. The CDR3 runs to 13 residues. In DNA, the CDR3 is TGCGCCAGCGGACAGGACCTATATCGGGGCTACACCTTC. Residues: CASGQDLYRGYTF.

The J gene is TRBJ2-1, the V gene TRBV9; perhaps D is TRBD1 or TRBD2 (5 bases each). CDR3 length equals 13 residues. CDR1 and CDR2 (germline): SGDLS, YYNGEE. V lost 6 bases to trimming and J lost 8 bases, with 15 bases between them. CDR3 residues: CASNGQGEDEQFF. The CDR3 coding sequence is TGTGCCAGCAACGGTCAGGGAGAGGATGAGCAGTTCTTC. The full variable domain, in which reference TRBV9 and TRBJ2-1 provide the parts outside the CDR3, is DSGVTQTPKHLITATGQRVTLRCSPRSGDLSVYWYQQSLDQGLQFLIQYYNGEERAKGNILERFSAQQFPDLHSELNLSSLELGDSALYFCASNGQGEDEQFFGPGTRLTVL.

This clonotype was found many times. The chain combines TRBV20-1 with TRBJ2-3; 7 bases match TRBD2. Germline assignment: CDR1 DFQATT and CDR2 SNEGSKA (reference sequence). This CDR3 has 13 residues. The V segment lost 3 bases and the J segment 6 bases; nucleotides outside the gene matches: 6. This chain's CDR3 is CSASTLGRDTQYF. DNA of the CDR3: TGCAGTGCTAGTACGCTCGGGAGGGATACGCAGTATTTT.

This clonotype came up many times. The chain links TRBV6-5 to TRBJ2-1; TRBD2 matches 7 bases. The CDR3 length is 16 residues. V trimming: 0 bases; J trimming: 3 bases; junction bases outside the gene matches: 5. Germline CDR1 is MNHEY and CDR2 is SVGAGI. CDR3: CASSYSAGGGYNEQFF. DNA of the CDR3: TGTGCCAGCAGTTACTCGGCCGGCGGGGGCTACAATGAGCAGTTCTTC.

The chain is built from TRBV20-1 and TRBJ2-7; possible D gene TRBD1, 5 bases. Germline-derived CDR1 and CDR2 are DFQATT and SNEGSKA (reference sequence). The germline V and J ends were trimmed by 2 bases and 2 bases, with 19 bases remaining between them. The CDR3 consists of 16 residues. Here the CDR3 reads CSARWQKRGSPYEQYF. CDR3 in DNA: TGCAGTGCTAGATGGCAGAAAAGGGGTTCCCCCTACGAGCAGTACTTC.

This chain joins TRBV5-1 and TRBJ2-3; D remains unclear. The germline CDR1 and CDR2 sequences are SGHRS and YFSETQ. Trimming removed 4 bases at V and 6 bases at J, with 12 bases between. CDR3 length equals 13 residues. CDR3 amino acids: CASSTRLADTQYF. The CDR3 DNA follows: TGCGCCAGCAGCACACGACTGGCTGATACGCAGTATTTT.

This clonotype came up many times. The genes are TRBV12-3 or TRBV12-4 and TRBJ1-1; perhaps TRBD1 as D (5 bases). The CDR3 extends over 12 amino acids. With 10 bases removed from V and 7 bases from J, the gap between germline ends came to 16 bases. CDR3 coding DNA: TGTGCCACCACTGGCGAGGGACTTGAAGCTTTCTTT. It translates to CATTGEGLEAFF.

The chain carries TRBV20-1 and TRBJ2-7, with 10 bases lining up with TRBD2. This CDR3 spans 15 amino acids. Germline V gene data show CDR1 as DFQATT and CDR2 as SNEGSKA (reference sequence). The V gene end was trimmed by 0 bases and the J gene end by 0 bases; junction bases not matched to a gene: 2. The CDR3 sequence: CSARDRTSGSYEQYF. CDR3 nucleotides: TGCAGTGCTAGAGATAGGACTAGCGGCTCCTACGAGCAGTACTTC.

In its sample, this clonotype was seen a few times. The V call is TRBV20-1, the J call TRBJ2-3; the D is unclear. Trimming pared 5 bases from V and 0 bases from J, leaving 9 bases between. Germline V gives CDR1 DFQATT, CDR2 SNEGSKA (reference sequence). CDR3 length: 13 residues. In DNA form, the CDR3 reads TGCAGTGCTCCCCCCTTTAGCACAGATACGCAGTATTTT. Translation: CSAPPFSTDTQYF.

This clonotype was detected a few times. The V and J genes are TRBV9 and TRBJ2-2, with 8 bases that match TRBD1. Germline V gene lookup returns CDR1 SGDLS and CDR2 YYNGEE. CDR3 length equals 17 residues. Germline trimming cut 4 bases from V and 5 bases from J; bases unmatched to any gene: 13. In DNA form, the CDR3 reads TGTGCCAGCAGCCCTCTAATCGGGACAGGTCAAACCGGGGAGCTGTTTTTT. The encoded protein is CASSPLIGTGQTGELFF.

V usage is TRBV6-1 and J usage is TRBJ2-3; D is tentatively TRBD1 or TRBD2 (5 bases each). Looked up from germline, CDR1 is MNHNS and CDR2 is SASEGT. The CDR3 consists of 14 residues. DNA of the CDR3: TGTGCACCTCCGGGGCCCAGATGCACAGATACGCAGTATTTT. It codes for CAPPGPRCTDTQYF.